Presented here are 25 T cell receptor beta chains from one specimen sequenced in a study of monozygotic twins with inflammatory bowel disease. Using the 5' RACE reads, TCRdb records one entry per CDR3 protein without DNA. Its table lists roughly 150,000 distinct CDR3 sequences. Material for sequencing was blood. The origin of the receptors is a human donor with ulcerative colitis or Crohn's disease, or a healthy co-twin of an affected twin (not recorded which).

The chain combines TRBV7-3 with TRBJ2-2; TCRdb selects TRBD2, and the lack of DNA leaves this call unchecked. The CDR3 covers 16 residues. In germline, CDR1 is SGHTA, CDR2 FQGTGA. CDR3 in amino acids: CASSASPGPRSGELFF.

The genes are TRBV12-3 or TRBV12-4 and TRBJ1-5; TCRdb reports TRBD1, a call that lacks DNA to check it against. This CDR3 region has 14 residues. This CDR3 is CASSRQASNQPQHF.

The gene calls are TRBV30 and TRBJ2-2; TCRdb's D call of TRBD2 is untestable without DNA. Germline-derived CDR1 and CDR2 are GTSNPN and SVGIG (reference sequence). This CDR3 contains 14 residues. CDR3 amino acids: CAWIKAGVHGELFF.

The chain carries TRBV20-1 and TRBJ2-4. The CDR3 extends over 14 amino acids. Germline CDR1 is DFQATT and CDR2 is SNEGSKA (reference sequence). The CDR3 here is CSAIPVTAKNMQYF.

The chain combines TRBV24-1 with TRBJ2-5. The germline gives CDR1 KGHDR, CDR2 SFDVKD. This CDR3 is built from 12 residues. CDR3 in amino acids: CATSDVIETQYF.

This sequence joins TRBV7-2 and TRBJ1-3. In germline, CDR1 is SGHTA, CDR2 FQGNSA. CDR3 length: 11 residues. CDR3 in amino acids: CASSLGNTIYF.

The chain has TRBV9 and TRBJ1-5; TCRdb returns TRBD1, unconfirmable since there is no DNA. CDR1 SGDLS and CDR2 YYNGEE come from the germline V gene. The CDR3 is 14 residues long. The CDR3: CASSAQGSGQPQHF.

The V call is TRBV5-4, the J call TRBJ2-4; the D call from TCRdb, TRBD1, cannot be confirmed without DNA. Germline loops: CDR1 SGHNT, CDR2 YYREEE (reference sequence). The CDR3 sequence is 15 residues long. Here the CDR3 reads CASSPEGGLRDIQYF.

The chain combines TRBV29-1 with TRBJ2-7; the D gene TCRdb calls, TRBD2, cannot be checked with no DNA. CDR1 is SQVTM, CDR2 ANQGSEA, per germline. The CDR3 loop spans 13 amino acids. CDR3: CSVRLAGAYEQYF.

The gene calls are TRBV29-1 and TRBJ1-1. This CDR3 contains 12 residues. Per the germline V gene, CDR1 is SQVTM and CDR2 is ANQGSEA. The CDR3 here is CSVGGYDTEAFF. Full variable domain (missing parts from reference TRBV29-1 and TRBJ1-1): SAVISQKPSRDICQRGTSLTIQCQVDSQVTMMFWYRQQPGQSLTLIATANQGSEATYESGFVIDKFPISRPNLTFSTLTVSNMSPEDSSIYLCSVGGYDTEAFFGQGTRLTVV.

Here the CDR3 reads CASSLGQTNTGELFF. J is TRBJ2-2 and V is TRBV5-1; absent DNA, TCRdb's TRBD1 call cannot be checked. CDR1 is SGHRS and CDR2 is YFSETQ in the germline V gene. There are 15 residues in the CDR3.

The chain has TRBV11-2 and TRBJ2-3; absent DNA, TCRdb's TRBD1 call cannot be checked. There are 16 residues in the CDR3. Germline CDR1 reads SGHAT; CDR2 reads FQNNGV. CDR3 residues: CASSLAPGSGTDTQYF.

CDR3 region: CATSPTDRVIDTQYF. The chain links TRBV24-1 to TRBJ2-3; TCRdb designates TRBD1, a call that cannot be tested without DNA. CDR3 length: 15 amino acids. Germline loops: CDR1 KGHDR, CDR2 SFDVKD.

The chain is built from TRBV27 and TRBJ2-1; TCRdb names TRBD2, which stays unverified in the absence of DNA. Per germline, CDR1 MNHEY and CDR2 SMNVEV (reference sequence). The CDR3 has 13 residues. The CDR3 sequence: CARTTSGRCEQFF.

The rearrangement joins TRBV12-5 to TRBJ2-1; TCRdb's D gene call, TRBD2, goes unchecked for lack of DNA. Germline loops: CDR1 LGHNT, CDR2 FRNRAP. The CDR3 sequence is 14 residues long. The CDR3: CASGLAGDDNEQFF.

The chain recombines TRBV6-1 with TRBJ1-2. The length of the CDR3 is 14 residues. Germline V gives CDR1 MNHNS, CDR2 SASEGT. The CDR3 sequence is CASSDLKGDYVYTF.

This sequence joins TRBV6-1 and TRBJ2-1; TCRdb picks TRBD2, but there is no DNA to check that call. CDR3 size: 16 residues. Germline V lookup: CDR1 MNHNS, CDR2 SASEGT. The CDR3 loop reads CASSPLIGRVKDEQFF.

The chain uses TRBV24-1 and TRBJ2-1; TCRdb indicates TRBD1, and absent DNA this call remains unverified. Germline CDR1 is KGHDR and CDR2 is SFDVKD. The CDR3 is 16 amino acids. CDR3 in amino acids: CATSDPGSQHGNEQFF.

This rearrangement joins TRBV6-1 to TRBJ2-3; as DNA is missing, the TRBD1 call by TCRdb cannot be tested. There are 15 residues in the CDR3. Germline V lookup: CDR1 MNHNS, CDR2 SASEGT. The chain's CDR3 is CASRKQGAQKDTQYF.

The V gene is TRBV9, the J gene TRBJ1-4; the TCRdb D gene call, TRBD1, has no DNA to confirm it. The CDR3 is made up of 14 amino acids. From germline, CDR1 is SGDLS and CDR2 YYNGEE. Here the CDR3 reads CASSVDSHNEKLFF.

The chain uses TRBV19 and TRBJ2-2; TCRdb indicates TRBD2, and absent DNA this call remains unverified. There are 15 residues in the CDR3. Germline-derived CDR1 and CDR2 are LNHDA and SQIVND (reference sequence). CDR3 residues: CASNSGTPNTGELFF.

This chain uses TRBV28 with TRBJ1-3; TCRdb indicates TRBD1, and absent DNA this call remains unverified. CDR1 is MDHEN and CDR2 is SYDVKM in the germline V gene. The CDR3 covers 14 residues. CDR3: CASSTGDSGNTIYF.

CDR3 region: CASSFPAGQGVKGNTGELFF. The chain carries TRBV11-2 and TRBJ2-2; no DNA is available, so the TRBD1 call from TCRdb remains unchecked. Germline CDR1 SGHAT, CDR2 FQNNGV. The CDR3 extends over 20 amino acids.

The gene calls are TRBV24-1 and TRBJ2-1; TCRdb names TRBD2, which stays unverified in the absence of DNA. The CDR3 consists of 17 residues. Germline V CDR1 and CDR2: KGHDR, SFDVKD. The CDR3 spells CATSGPGLAGGWNEQFF.

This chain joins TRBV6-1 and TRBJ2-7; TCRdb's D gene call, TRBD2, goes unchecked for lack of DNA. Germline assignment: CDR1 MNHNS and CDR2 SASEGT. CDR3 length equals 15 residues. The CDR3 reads CASRRSAAEGYEQYF.